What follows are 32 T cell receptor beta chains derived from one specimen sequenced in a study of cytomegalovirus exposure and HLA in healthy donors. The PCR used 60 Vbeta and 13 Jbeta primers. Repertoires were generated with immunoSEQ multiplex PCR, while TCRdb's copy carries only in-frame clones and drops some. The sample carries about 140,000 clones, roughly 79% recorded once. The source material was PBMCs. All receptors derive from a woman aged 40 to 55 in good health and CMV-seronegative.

The CDR3 DNA reads TGTGCCAGCTCACCAGCCGCAGGGTACACTGAAGCTTTCTTT. This sequence encodes CASSPAAGYTEAFF. The chain uses TRBV18 and TRBJ1-1, with D possibly being TRBD1 (5 bases). Trimming pared 2 bases from V and 3 bases from J, leaving 10 bases between. CDR1 and CDR2 from the germline V gene are KGHSH and LQKENI. The CDR3 is 14 amino acids.

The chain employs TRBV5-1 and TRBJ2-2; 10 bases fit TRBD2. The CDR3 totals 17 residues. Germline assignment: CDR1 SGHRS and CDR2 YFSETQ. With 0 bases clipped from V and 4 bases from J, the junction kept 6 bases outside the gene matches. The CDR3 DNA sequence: TGCGCCAGCAGCTTGGCCCCGTTAGCGGGGGGCACCGGGGAGCTGTTTTTT. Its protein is CASSLAPLAGGTGELFF.

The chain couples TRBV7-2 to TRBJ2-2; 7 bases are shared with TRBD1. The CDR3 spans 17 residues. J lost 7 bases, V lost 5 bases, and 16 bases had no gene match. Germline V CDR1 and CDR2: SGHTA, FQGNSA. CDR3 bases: TGTGCCAGCAGCCCCCTCCTGACAGGGTTGTCGATCGGGGAGCTGTTTTTT. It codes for CASSPLLTGLSIGELFF.

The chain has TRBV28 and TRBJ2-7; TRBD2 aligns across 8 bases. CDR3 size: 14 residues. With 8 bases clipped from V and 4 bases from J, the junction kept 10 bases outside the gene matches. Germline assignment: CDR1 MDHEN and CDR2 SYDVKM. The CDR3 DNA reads TGTGCCAGCTTAAGCGGGGGACTTCAATACGAGCAGTACTTC. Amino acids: CASLSGGLQYEQYF.

This chain's CDR3 is CASSSEGLGEQYF. CDR3 DNA: TGTGCCAGCAGCTCAGAGGGACTAGGCGAGCAGTACTTC. The rearrangement uses TRBV7-8 and TRBJ2-7; 8 positions agree with TRBD2. With V trimmed by 4 bases and J by 6 bases, 5 bases remained unmatched. This CDR3 comprises 13 residues. From germline, CDR1 is SGHVS and CDR2 FQNEAQ.

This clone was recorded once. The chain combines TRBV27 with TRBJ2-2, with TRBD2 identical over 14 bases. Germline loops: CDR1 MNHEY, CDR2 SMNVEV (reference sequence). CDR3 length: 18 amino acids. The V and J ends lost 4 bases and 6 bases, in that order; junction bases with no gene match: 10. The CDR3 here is CASSYRTSGGTHPGELFF. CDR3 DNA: TGTGCCAGCAGTTACCGGACTAGCGGGGGGACCCATCCCGGGGAGCTGTTTTTT.

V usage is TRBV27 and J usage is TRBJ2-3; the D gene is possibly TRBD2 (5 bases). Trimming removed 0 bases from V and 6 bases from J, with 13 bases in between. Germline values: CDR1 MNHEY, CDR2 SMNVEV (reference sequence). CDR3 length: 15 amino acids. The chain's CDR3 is CASSLSGSAGDTQYF. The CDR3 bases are TGTGCCAGCAGTTTATCTGGATCCGCGGGCGATACGCAGTATTTT.

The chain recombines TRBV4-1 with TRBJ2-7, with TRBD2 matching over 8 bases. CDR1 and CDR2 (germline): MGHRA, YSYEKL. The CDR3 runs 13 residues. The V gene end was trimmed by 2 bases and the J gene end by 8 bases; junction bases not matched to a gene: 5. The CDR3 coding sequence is TGCGCCAGCAGCCAACTCGGGGGGGAGAAGCAGTACTTC. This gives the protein CASSQLGGEKQYF.

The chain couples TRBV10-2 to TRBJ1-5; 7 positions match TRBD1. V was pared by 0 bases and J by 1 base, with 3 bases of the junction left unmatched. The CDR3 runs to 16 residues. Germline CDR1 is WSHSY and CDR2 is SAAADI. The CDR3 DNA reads TGCGCCAGCAGTGAGTCGACAGGGAGAAGCAATCAGCCCCAGCATTTT. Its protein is CASSESTGRSNQPQHF.

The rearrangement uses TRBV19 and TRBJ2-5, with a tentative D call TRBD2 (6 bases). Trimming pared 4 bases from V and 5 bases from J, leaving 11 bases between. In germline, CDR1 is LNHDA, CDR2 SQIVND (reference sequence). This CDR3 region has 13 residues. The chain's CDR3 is CASSSSGGETQYF. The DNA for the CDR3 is TGTGCCAGTAGTAGTAGTGGGGGGGAGACCCAGTACTTC.

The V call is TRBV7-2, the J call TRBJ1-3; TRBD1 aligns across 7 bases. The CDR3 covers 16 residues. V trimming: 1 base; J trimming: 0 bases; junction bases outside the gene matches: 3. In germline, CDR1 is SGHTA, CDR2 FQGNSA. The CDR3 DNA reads TGTGCCAGCAGCTTAGACAGGGGAAGCTCTGGAAACACCATATATTTT. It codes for CASSLDRGSSGNTIYF. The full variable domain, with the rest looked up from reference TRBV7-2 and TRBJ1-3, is GAGVSQSPSNKVTEKGKDVELRCDPISGHTALYWYRQSLGQGLEFLIYFQGNSAPDKSGLPSDRFSAERTGGSVSTLTIQRTQQEDSAVYLCASSLDRGSSGNTIYFGEGSWLTVV.

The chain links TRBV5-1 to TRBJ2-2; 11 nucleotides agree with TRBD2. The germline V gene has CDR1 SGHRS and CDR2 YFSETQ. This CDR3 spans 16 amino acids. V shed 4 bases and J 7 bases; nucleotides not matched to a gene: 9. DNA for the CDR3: TGCGCCAGCAGCCTCGATAGCGGGGGGGCCGGCGGGGAGCTGTTTTTT. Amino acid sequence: CASSLDSGGAGGELFF.

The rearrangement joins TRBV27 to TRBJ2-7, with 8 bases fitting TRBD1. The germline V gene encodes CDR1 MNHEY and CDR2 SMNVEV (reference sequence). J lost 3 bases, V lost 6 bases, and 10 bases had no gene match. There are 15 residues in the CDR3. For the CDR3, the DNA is TGTGCCAGCAGGACGACCGGGACAGGCTTCTACGAGCAGTACTTC. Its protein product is CASRTTGTGFYEQYF.

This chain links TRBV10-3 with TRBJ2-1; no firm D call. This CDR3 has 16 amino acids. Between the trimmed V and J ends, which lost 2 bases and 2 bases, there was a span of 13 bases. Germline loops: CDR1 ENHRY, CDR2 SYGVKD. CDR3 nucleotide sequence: TGTGCCATCAGTGAGAGTCAGTCTCCCCCCTACAATGAGCAGTTCTTC. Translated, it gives CAISESQSPPYNEQFF.

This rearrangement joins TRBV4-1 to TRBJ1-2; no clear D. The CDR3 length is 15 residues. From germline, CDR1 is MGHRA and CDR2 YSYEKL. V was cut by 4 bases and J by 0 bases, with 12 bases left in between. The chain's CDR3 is CASSLHILANYGYTF. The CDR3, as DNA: TGCGCCAGCAGCCTACACATCCTAGCTAACTATGGCTACACCTTC.

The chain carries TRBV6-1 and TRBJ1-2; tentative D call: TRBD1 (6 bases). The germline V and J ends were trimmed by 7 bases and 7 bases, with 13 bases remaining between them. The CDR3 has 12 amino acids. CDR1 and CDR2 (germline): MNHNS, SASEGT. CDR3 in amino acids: CASTLGGSGYTF. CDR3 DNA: TGTGCCAGCACTCTAGGGGGAAGTGGCTACACCTTC.

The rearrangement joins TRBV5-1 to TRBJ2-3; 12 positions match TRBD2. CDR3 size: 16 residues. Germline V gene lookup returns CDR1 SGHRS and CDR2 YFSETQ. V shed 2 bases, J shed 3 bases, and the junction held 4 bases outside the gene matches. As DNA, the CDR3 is TGCGCCAGCAGCTTCCAGGGACTAGCGGGTACAGATACGCAGTATTTT. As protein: CASSFQGLAGTDTQYF.

CDR3 nucleotide sequence: TGCGCCACCGCAGGGGGATCTGGGGCCAACGTCCTGACTTTC. It translates to CATAGGSGANVLTF. V and J are TRBV5-1 and TRBJ2-6; 7 nucleotides match TRBD1. Germline CDR1 and CDR2: SGHRS and YFSETQ. This CDR3 spans 14 amino acids. The junction had 4 bases not matched to a gene; V was cut back by 9 bases and J by 1 base.

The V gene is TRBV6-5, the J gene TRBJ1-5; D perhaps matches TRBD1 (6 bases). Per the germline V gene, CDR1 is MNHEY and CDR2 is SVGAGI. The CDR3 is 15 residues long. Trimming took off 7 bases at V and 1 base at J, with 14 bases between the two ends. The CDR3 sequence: CASKPGTFSNQPQHF. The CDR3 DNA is TGTGCCAGCAAACCCGGGACATTCAGCAATCAGCCCCAGCATTTT.

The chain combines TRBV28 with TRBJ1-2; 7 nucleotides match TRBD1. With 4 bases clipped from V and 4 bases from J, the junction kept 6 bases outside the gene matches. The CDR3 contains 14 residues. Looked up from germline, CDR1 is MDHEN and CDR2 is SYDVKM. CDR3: CASSSQGYSYGYTF. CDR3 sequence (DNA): TGTGCCAGCAGTTCACAGGGGTATAGCTATGGCTACACCTTC.

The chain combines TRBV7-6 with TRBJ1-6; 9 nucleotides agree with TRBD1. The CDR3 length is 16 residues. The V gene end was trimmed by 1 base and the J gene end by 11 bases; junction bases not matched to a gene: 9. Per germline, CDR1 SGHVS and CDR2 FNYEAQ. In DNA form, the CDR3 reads TGTGCCAGCAGCTTAGGGGACAGGGTTAATACGACACCCCTCCACTTT. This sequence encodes CASSLGDRVNTTPLHF. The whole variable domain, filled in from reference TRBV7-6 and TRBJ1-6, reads GAGVSQSPRYKVTKRGQDVALRCDPISGHVSLYWYRQALGQGPEFLTYFNYEAQQDKSGLPNDRFSAERPEGSISTLTIQRTEQRDSAMYRCASSLGDRVNTTPLHFGNGTRLTVT.

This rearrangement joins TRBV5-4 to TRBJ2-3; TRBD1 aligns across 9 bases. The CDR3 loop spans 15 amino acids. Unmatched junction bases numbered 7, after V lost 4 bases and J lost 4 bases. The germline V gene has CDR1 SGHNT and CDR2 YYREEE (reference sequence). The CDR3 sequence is CASSTGQGRADTQYF. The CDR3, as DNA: TGTGCCAGCAGCACAGGACAGGGGAGGGCAGATACGCAGTATTTT.

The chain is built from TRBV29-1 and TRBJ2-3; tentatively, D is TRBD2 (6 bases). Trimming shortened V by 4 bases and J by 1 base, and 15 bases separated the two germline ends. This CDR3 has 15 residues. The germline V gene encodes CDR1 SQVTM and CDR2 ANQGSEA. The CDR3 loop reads CSVGKRRRGTDTQYF. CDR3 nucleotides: TGCAGCGTTGGAAAGCGCCGGAGGGGCACAGATACGCAGTATTTT.

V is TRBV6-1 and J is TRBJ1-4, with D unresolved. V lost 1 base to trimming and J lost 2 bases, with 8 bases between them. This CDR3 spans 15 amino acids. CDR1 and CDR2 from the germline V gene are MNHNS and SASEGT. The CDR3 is CASSEGTGTNEKLFF. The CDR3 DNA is TGTGCCAGCAGTGAAGGGACGGGGACTAATGAAAAACTGTTTTTT.

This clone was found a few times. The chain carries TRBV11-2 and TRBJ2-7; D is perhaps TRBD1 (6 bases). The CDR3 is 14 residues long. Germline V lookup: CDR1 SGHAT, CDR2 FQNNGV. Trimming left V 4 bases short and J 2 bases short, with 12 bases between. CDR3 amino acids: CASSSQGKAYEQYF. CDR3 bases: TGTGCCAGCAGCTCTCAGGGGAAGGCCTACGAGCAGTACTTC.

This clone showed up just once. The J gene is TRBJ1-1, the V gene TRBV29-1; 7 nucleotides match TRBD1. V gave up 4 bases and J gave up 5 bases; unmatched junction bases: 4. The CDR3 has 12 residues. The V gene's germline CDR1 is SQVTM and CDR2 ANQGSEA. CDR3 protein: CSVAPTGTEAFF. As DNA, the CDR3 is TGCAGCGTTGCGCCGACAGGGACTGAAGCTTTCTTT.

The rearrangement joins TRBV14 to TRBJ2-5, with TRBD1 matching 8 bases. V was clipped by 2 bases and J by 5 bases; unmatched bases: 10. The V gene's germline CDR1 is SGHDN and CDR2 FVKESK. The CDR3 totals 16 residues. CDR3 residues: CASSQSGQGAGETQYF. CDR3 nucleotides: TGTGCCAGCAGCCAATCGGGGCAGGGGGCCGGCGAGACCCAGTACTTC. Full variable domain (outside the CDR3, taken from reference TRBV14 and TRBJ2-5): EAGVTQFPSHSVIEKGQTVTLRCDPISGHDNLYWYRRVMGKEIKFLLHFVKESKQDESGMPNNRFLAERTGGTYSTLKVQPAELEDSGVYFCASSQSGQGAGETQYFGPGTRLLVL.

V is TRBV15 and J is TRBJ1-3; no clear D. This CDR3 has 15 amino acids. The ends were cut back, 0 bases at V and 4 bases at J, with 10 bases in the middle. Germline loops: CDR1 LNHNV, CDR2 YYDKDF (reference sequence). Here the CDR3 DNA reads TGTGCCACCAGCAGAGAGGCCCAGGTCGGAAACACCATATATTTT. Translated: CATSREAQVGNTIYF.

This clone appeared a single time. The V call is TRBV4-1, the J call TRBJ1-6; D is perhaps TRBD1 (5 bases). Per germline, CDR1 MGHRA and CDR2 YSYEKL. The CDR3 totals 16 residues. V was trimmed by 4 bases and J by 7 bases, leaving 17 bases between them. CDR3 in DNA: TGCGCCAGCAGCCCCCTGGTCAGACAGAAAAATTCACCCCTCCACTTT. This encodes CASSPLVRQKNSPLHF.

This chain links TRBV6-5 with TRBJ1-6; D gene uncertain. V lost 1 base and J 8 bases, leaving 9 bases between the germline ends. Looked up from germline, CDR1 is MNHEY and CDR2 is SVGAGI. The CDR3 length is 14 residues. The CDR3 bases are TGTGCCAGCAGTTACTTCGGGGAGGATTCACCCCTCCACTTT. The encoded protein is CASSYFGEDSPLHF.

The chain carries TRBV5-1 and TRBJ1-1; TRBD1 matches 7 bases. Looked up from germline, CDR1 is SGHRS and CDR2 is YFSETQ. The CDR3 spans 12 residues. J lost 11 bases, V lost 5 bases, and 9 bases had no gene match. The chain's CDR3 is CASRQDRHSAFF. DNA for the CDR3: TGCGCCAGCAGACAGGACAGGCACTCGGCTTTCTTT.

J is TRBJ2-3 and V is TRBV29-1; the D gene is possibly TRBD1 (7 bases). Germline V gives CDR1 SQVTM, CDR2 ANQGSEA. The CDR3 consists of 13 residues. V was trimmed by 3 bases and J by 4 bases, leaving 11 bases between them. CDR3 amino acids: CSVDSRGADTQYF. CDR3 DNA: TGCAGCGTTGACAGCAGGGGGGCAGATACGCAGTATTTT.